This T cell receptor (beta chain) was captured by sequencing in a study of blood T cell repertoires in COVID-19. Overall study: Spain, Italy and the United States supplied samples that represented acute and convalescent COVID-19.

Trimming shortened V by 2 bases and J by 8 bases, and 24 bases separated the two germline ends. The CDR3 loop spans 16 amino acids. The germline gives CDR1 GTSNPN, CDR2 SVGIG (reference sequence). Data came from immunoSEQ multiplex PCR; TCRdb stores just in-frame clones and leaves some out. This repertoire shows 97,000 or so clones, over 70% found once; its top ten account for roughly 4.1%. The clonotype comes from a man aged 60 to 75 with acute or convalescent COVID-19. The J gene is TRBJ1-2, the V gene TRBV30; D remains ambiguous. The sequencing input was peripheral blood. CDR3 sequence reads: CAWSPLPAGLLAGYTF. The CDR3 DNA sequence: TGTGCCTGGAGTCCACTCCCGGCGGGTCTCTTAGCCGGCTACACCTTC.